Following are 5 T cell receptor beta chains from one sample sequenced in a study of T cell repertoires in cytomegalovirus infection. Antigens for these TCRs are unknown. In TCRdb, the reads were re-called with MiXCR into one record per CDR3 protein. Of about 330,000 distinct CDR3 sequences detected, just under 35% appear once; the ten largest clones hold 13%. The source was cultured PBMCs, collected from culture after CMV antigen stimulation. These receptors came from a human donor in good health (CMV status not recorded). Some clones in this sample may be carry-over from other donors' samples.

The rearrangement joins TRBV19 to TRBJ2-1; TRBD1 agrees at 7 bases. There are 15 residues in the CDR3. In germline, CDR1 is LNHDA, CDR2 SQIVND (reference sequence). Losses at the gene ends were 5 bases for V and 4 bases for J; bases not matched to a gene: 8. The CDR3 loop reads CASSLSGTDYNEQFF. The CDR3 nucleotides read TGTGCCAGTAGTCTTAGTGGGACAGATTACAATGAGCAGTTCTTC.

Many counts were recorded for this clonotype. The CDR3 protein is CASSLDRRSYNEQFF. CDR3 DNA sequence: TGTGCCAGCAGCTTAGACAGGAGATCCTACAATGAGCAGTTCTTC. The chain combines TRBV7-9 with TRBJ2-1; tentatively, D is TRBD1 (5 bases). The CDR3 contains 15 residues. Trimming took off 1 base at V and 1 base at J, with 8 bases between the two ends. Germline V gene sequence: CDR1 SEHNR, CDR2 FQNEAQ (reference sequence).

The chain uses TRBV27 and TRBJ2-5; D may be TRBD1 (6 bases). The CDR3 consists of 16 residues. Germline V gene data show CDR1 as MNHEY and CDR2 as SMNVEV (reference sequence). V was pared by 5 bases and J by 7 bases, with 23 bases between. The CDR3 DNA reads as TGTGCCAGCAGTCTCTCGACAGGAGAACGAGAAGGGACCCAGTACTTC. Its translation: CASSLSTGEREGTQYF.

This chain connects TRBV27 to TRBJ2-7; 12 nucleotides line up with TRBD2. The CDR3 contains 16 residues. Germline V CDR1 and CDR2: MNHEY, SMNVEV (reference sequence). The junction had 2 bases not matched to a gene; V was cut back by 2 bases and J by 0 bases. CDR3: CASSLGLAGSSYEQYV. The CDR3 DNA reads TGTGCCAGCAGTTTAGGACTAGCGGGGAGCTCCTACGAGCAGTACGTC.

This clonotype was detected only a few times. The genes are TRBV12-3 or TRBV12-4 and TRBJ2-2; 9 positions match TRBD1. The CDR3 consists of 14 residues. With 7 bases clipped from V and 8 bases from J, the junction kept 8 bases outside the gene matches. The CDR3, as DNA: TGTGCCAGCACCTCGACAGGGGGACGTGGGGAGCTGTTTTTT. Encoded protein: CASTSTGGRGELFF.